One sample yielded the 15 T cell receptor beta chains listed below, sequenced in a study of tumor and adjacent non-tumor tissue in lung cancer (dated by TCRdb to the late 2010s). The library relied on multiplex PCR. Instrument on record: Illumina HiSeq 2500. TCRbeta libraries were built by three rounds of nested PCR using primers (Table S4), following protocols modified from ARM-PCR. TCRdb reanalyzed the raw reads on its own, using fastp at Q25 for trimming and MiXCR for clone calling, and kept in-frame beta chains. Each CDR3 protein appears once, grouped with its most common genes and DNA. Present in this sample are tens of thousands of distinct CDR3 sequences, about 63% of which were seen just once. The ten largest clones add up to around a third of the sample. RNA was isolated from bulk, unsorted tissue, and RNA quality was assessed with a NanoDrop ND-1000 and an Agilent 2100. Normal lung samples were distant non-tumor tissue taken more than 3 cm from the tumor edge.

Source material: distant non-tumor lung tissue. Receptors were obtained from a man between 70 and 80 years old with non-small cell lung cancer.

This clonotype was counted between two and nine times. The chain is built from TRBV20-1 and TRBJ1-6, with D perhaps TRBD1 (5 bases). Per germline, CDR1 DFQATT and CDR2 SNEGSKA (reference sequence). V was cut by 2 bases and J by 3 bases, with 17 bases left in between. CDR3 size: 17 residues. The CDR3 sequence: CSARPNEYGGYNSPLHF. The CDR3 nucleotides are TGCAGTGCTAGACCCAACGAATATGGGGGCTATAATTCACCCCTCCACTTT.

The genes are TRBV7-8 and TRBJ2-1, with 8 bases that match TRBD2. The CDR3 sequence is 15 residues long. J gave up 3 bases and V 2 bases, and 3 bases lay outside the gene matches. Germline-derived CDR1 and CDR2 are SGHVS and FQNEAQ. The CDR3 DNA follows: TGTGCCAGCAGCTTACTCGCGGGGGGCTACAATGAGCAGTTCTTC. Translating it yields CASSLLAGGYNEQFF. Filled out from reference TRBV7-8 and TRBJ2-1, the complete variable domain reads GAGVSQSPRYKVAKRGQDVALRCDPISGHVSLFWYQQALGQGPEFLTYFQNEAQLDKSGLPSDRFFAERPEGSVSTLKIQRTQQEDSAVYLCASSLLAGGYNEQFFGPGTRLTVL.

This clonotype was seen repeatedly, ten times or more. The genes are TRBV5-8 and TRBJ2-1; D is unresolved. CDR3 length: 16 residues. The germline V gene has CDR1 SGHTS and CDR2 YDEGEE. V dropped 2 bases and J dropped 0 bases, with 12 bases sitting between them. The CDR3 protein is CASSFTVKSSYNEQFF. The CDR3 bases are TGTGCCAGCAGCTTTACGGTAAAAAGCTCCTACAATGAGCAGTTCTTC.

Comments on this clonotype: One end of the junction fails to match germline, which may point to a read error. The chain is built from TRBV13 and TRBJ1-1; D uncertain. Germline lookup yields CDR1 PRHDT and CDR2 FYEKMQ (reference sequence). The CDR3 is made up of 16 amino acids. The CDR3 DNA reads TGTGCCGGCAGCTTAGCAGGTCCTAATCGGGTTGCTGAAGCTTTCTTT. Translated, it gives CAGSLAGPNRVAEAFF.

A word on this clonotype: This may stem from a read error, because a much larger clone lies one nucleotide away. The V call is TRBV5-6, the J call TRBJ2-3, with no clear D. The germline V gene encodes CDR1 SGHDT and CDR2 YYEEEE. The CDR3 runs 14 residues. The CDR3, as DNA: TGTGTCAGCAGCTTCAAGCCGTCCGGGGATACGCAGTATTTT. Translating gives CVSSFKPSGDTQYF.

This clonotype showed up many times. This chain joins TRBV4-1 and TRBJ2-7; D tentatively fits TRBD1 or TRBD2 (5 bases each). Trimming stripped 2 bases from V and 2 bases from J, with 10 bases between. The CDR3 extends over 14 amino acids. Germline V gene sequence: CDR1 MGHRA, CDR2 YSYEKL. CDR3 in DNA: TGCGCCAGCAGCCAAAGGGACGGAGCCTACGAGCAGTACTTC. As protein: CASSQRDGAYEQYF.

With respect to this clonotype: A much larger clone is a single base away; this may be a read error. V is TRBV7-2 and J is TRBJ1-6, with a weak D call TRBD1 (5 bases). Germline-derived CDR1 and CDR2 are SGHTA and FQGNSA. This CDR3 spans 15 amino acids. The DNA for the CDR3 is TGTGCCAGCAGCCCAAGGAGGGGCAATAATTCACCCTTCCACTTT. Its protein product is CASSPRRGNNSPFHF. The full variable domain, completed using reference TRBV7-2 and TRBJ1-6, is GAGVSQSPSNKVTEKGKDVELRCDPISGHTALYWYRQSLGQGLEFLIYFQGNSAPDKSGLPSDRFSAERTGGSVSTLTIQRTQQEDSAVYLCASSPRRGNNSPFHFGNGTRLTVT.

On this clonotype: This may stem from a read error, because a much larger clone lies one nucleotide away. CDR3 bases: TGTGTCAGCAGTTACTCGGGCGATACCGGCGAGCAGTACTTC. As protein: CVSSYSGDTGEQYF. The chain combines TRBV6-5 with TRBJ2-7; no clear D gene. Per germline, CDR1 MNHEY and CDR2 SVGAGI. This CDR3 region has 14 residues.

This chain joins TRBV5-1 and TRBJ2-7; maybe TRBD1 (6 bases). Germline V gene sequence: CDR1 SGHRS, CDR2 YFSETQ. The CDR3 length is 16 residues. V lost 4 bases to trimming and J lost 3 bases, with 20 bases between them. The DNA of the CDR3 is TGCGCCAGCAGCAGTGACAGGCCCCCTACTTACTACGAGCAGTACTTC. It codes for CASSSDRPPTYYEQYF.

This clonotype came up a few times. The conserved phenylalanine or tryptophan normally closing the CDR3 is absent here, so this likely arose from a read error. The V gene is TRBV11-2, the J gene TRBJ2-7; D is undetermined. V was cut by 11 bases and J by 5 bases, with 22 bases left in between. This CDR3 has 14 residues. Germline assignment: CDR1 SGHAT and CDR2 FQNNGV. The CDR3 sequence is CACGPLTVRNEQYL. CDR3 coding DNA: TGTGCCTGCGGCCCCCTCACAGTAAGAAACGAGCAGTACTTA.

The CDR3 region is CASSFRIGVQSGGYTF. The CDR3 DNA reads as TGTGCCAGCAGCTTCAGGATAGGGGTCCAATCGGGAGGCTACACCTTC. The chain combines TRBV5-6 with TRBJ1-2; possible D gene TRBD1, 5 bases. CDR3 length equals 16 residues. Looked up from germline, CDR1 is SGHDT and CDR2 is YYEEEE. V was shortened by 2 bases and J by 8 bases, with 22 bases between the two germline ends.

This clonotype was seen repeatedly, ten times or more. The chain uses TRBV4-2 and TRBJ2-1; possible D gene TRBD1, 5 bases. Trimming removed 3 bases from V and 0 bases from J, with 12 bases in between. CDR3 length: 16 residues. The V gene's germline CDR1 is LGHNA and CDR2 YNFKEQ. This chain's CDR3 is CASSQDGAFSYNEQFF. CDR3 DNA: TGTGCCAGCAGCCAGGATGGGGCTTTCTCCTACAATGAGCAGTTCTTC.

V usage is TRBV11-3 and J usage is TRBJ2-1; D gene unclear. The length of the CDR3 is 15 residues. Germline V gene lookup returns CDR1 SGHNT and CDR2 YENEEA. V was trimmed by 2 bases and J by 6 bases, leaving 14 bases between them. DNA for the CDR3: TGTGCCAGCAGCTTATCGAGCGCGAAGTTCAATGAGCAGTTCTTC. This encodes CASSLSSAKFNEQFF.

This clonotype was counted a single time. The junction does not match germline at one end; this may be a read error. The chain combines TRBV20-1 with TRBJ2-1, with 8 bases identical to TRBD2. From germline, CDR1 is DFQATT and CDR2 SNEGSKA (reference sequence). This CDR3 spans 18 amino acids. CDR3 loop: CSATRLLAGRVTGYEQLF. The CDR3 DNA is TGCAGTGCTACCCGCTTATTAGCGGGAAGGGTAACGGGTTATGAGCAGCTCTTC.

In this sample, this clonotype turned up many times. The CDR3 here is CASSYSGGDATGANVLTF. The CDR3 DNA reads TGTGCCAGCAGTTACTCAGGGGGCGATGCGACTGGGGCCAACGTCCTGACTTTC. The chain couples TRBV6-5 to TRBJ2-6; 7 nucleotides agree with TRBD1. There are 18 residues in the CDR3. The germline V gene encodes CDR1 MNHEY and CDR2 SVGAGI. Unmatched junction bases numbered 7, after V lost 0 bases and J lost 2 bases.